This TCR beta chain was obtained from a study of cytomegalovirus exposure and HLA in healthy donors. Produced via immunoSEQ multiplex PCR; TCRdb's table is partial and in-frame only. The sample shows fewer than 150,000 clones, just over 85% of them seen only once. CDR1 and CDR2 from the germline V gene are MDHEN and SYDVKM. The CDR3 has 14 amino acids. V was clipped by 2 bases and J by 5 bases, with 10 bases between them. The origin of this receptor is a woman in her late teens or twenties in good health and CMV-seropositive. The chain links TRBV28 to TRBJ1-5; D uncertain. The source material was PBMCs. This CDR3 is CASSLRVSDQPQHF. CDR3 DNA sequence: TGTGCCAGCAGTTTACGTGTGTCTGATCAGCCCCAGCATTTT.